One sample yielded the 27 T cell receptor beta chains listed below, sequenced in a study of blood T cell repertoires in COVID-19. Generated by immunoSEQ multiplex PCR, the TCRdb table keeps only in-frame clones and is missing some. Of 150,000 to 250,000 clones listed, roughly four fifths are singletons. Sequencing was performed on peripheral blood. The receptors derive from a human donor with acute or convalescent COVID-19. The donor label of this sample is uncertain.

V is TRBV25-1 and J is TRBJ2-4; unclear D gene. The length of the CDR3 is 11 residues. Germline V CDR1 and CDR2: MGHDK, SYGVNS. The V gene lost 5 bases and the J gene lost 8 bases, with 7 bases spanning the gap. The CDR3 sequence is CASSQMYIQYF. DNA of the CDR3: TGTGCCAGCAGTCAGATGTACATTCAGTACTTC.

V is TRBV7-3 and J is TRBJ1-1; D is perhaps TRBD1 (5 bases). The germline gives CDR1 SGHTA, CDR2 FQGTGA. Trimming took off 2 bases at V and 8 bases at J, with 12 bases between the two ends. The CDR3 runs to 13 residues. CDR3 DNA: TGTGCCAGCAGCTTAGAGGTGCAGGGAGAAGCTTTCTTT. Translated: CASSLEVQGEAFF.

The chain employs TRBV14 and TRBJ2-1; 7 bases align to TRBD1. The germline V gene has CDR1 SGHDN and CDR2 FVKESK. The CDR3 length is 16 residues. The junction had 4 bases not matched to a gene; V was cut back by 0 bases and J by 2 bases. CDR3 bases: TGTGCCAGCAGCCAAGATCGTGGGACAGCCTACAATGAGCAGTTCTTC. This encodes CASSQDRGTAYNEQFF.

The rearrangement uses TRBV10-2 and TRBJ2-1, with 10 bases aligning to TRBD2. V shed 5 bases, J shed 8 bases, and the junction held 3 bases outside the gene matches. The CDR3 consists of 13 residues. In germline, CDR1 is WSHSY, CDR2 SAAADI. CDR3 loop: CASSRLAGHEQFF. In DNA form, the CDR3 reads TGCGCCAGCAGTAGACTAGCGGGCCATGAGCAGTTCTTC.

The J gene is TRBJ1-1, the V gene TRBV5-5, with D unresolved. Between the trimmed V and J ends, which lost 4 bases and 1 base, there was a span of 8 bases. The CDR3 runs 13 residues. Germline values: CDR1 SGHKS, CDR2 YYEKEE (reference sequence). As DNA, the CDR3 is TGTGCCAGCAGCGGTCTCAGGAACACTGAAGCTTTCTTT. Translated: CASSGLRNTEAFF.

The chain combines TRBV18 with TRBJ2-1, with 7 bases aligning to TRBD2. The CDR3 sequence is 14 residues long. From germline, CDR1 is KGHSH and CDR2 LQKENI. V was pared by 6 bases and J by 6 bases, with 8 bases of the junction left unmatched. The CDR3 nucleotides read TGTGCCAGCTCGAGCCCTAGCGGATTCAATGAGCAGTTCTTC. It yields the protein CASSSPSGFNEQFF. Drawing the rest from reference TRBV18 and TRBJ2-1, the complete variable domain is NAGVMQNPRHLVRRRGQEARLRCSPMKGHSHVYWYRQLPEEGLKFMVYLQKENIIDESGMPKERFSAEFPKEGPSILRIQQVVRGDSAAYFCASSSPSGFNEQFFGPGTRLTVL.

The gene calls are TRBV30 and TRBJ1-2; 7 positions match TRBD1. Germline assignment: CDR1 GTSNPN and CDR2 SVGIG (reference sequence). The CDR3 length is 13 residues. V was clipped by 0 bases and J by 8 bases; unmatched bases: 6. The CDR3 protein is CAWSVGSGGGYTF. CDR3 sequence (DNA): TGTGCCTGGAGTGTAGGGTCAGGGGGAGGCTACACCTTC. The full variable domain, its missing parts supplied by reference TRBV30 and TRBJ1-2, is SQTIHQWPATLVQPVGSPLSLECTVEGTSNPNLYWYRQAAGRGLQLLFYSVGIGQISSEVPQNLSASRPQDRQFILSSKKLLLSDSGFYLCAWSVGSGGGYTFGSGTRLTVV.

The chain recombines TRBV24-1 with TRBJ2-5; TRBD2 aligns across 10 bases. Germline V lookup: CDR1 KGHDR, CDR2 SFDVKD. This CDR3 is built from 19 residues. The J segment lost 5 bases and the V segment lost 3 bases, leaving 17 bases of the junction unmatched. The CDR3 spells CATSDPRTSGGSKSETQYF. CDR3 in DNA: TGTGCCACCAGTGATCCTAGGACTAGCGGCGGGAGTAAGAGTGAGACCCAGTACTTC.

This clone has a handful of counts. V is TRBV18 and J is TRBJ2-3; 7 positions match TRBD2. This CDR3 has 16 amino acids. J gave up 0 bases and V 2 bases, and 5 bases lay outside the gene matches. Germline CDR1 reads KGHSH; CDR2 reads LQKENI. Here the CDR3 DNA reads TGTGCCAGCTCACCAGGCAGCGGGGTTAGCACAGATACGCAGTATTTT. Its translation is CASSPGSGVSTDTQYF.

The chain uses TRBV5-6 and TRBJ2-7, with TRBD1 as a possible D gene (5 bases). V was cut by 3 bases and J by 3 bases, with 10 bases left in between. The CDR3 totals 13 residues. CDR1 SGHDT and CDR2 YYEEEE come from the germline V gene. CDR3 loop: CASSYRRVYEQYF. CDR3 coding DNA: TGTGCCAGCAGCTACCGCAGGGTCTACGAGCAGTACTTC. Full variable domain (remainder filled in from reference TRBV5-6 and TRBJ2-7): DAGVTQSPTHLIKTRGQQVTLRCSPKSGHDTVSWYQQALGQGPQFIFQYYEEEERQRGNFPDRFSGHQFPNYSSELNVNALLLGDSALYLCASSYRRVYEQYFGPGTRLTVT.

J is TRBJ1-1 and V is TRBV10-3, with D uncertain. This CDR3 contains 13 residues. With 5 bases removed from V and 0 bases from J, the gap between germline ends came to 7 bases. Germline V gives CDR1 ENHRY, CDR2 SYGVKD. The CDR3 sequence: CAISQKMNTEAFF. The CDR3 nucleotides are TGTGCCATCAGTCAGAAAATGAACACTGAAGCTTTCTTT.

This clone was seen just once. CDR3 protein: CASRRLLTNTGELFF. The DNA of the CDR3 is TGTGCCAGCCGAAGACTGCTCACGAACACCGGGGAGCTGTTTTTT. The genes are TRBV6-5 and TRBJ2-2; D call uncertain. CDR1 MNHEY and CDR2 SVGAGI come from the germline V gene. The CDR3 extends over 15 amino acids. The V end was cut by 8 bases, the J end by 0 bases, with 13 bases between.

The chain couples TRBV6-5 to TRBJ2-7; 9 nucleotides agree with TRBD1. The CDR3 is 15 residues long. With 0 bases clipped from V and 2 bases from J, the junction kept 2 bases outside the gene matches. Per germline, CDR1 MNHEY and CDR2 SVGAGI. In DNA, the CDR3 is TGTGCCAGCAGTTACTCCGGGACAGGGCCCTACGAGCAGTACTTC. Residues: CASSYSGTGPYEQYF.

The chain carries TRBV28 and TRBJ2-7; 11 bases align to TRBD2. CDR1 is MDHEN, CDR2 SYDVKM, per germline. V trimming: 8 bases; J trimming: 2 bases; junction bases outside the gene matches: 5. The CDR3 is made up of 14 amino acids. CDR3: CASHGTSGPYEQYF. The CDR3 DNA sequence: TGTGCCAGCCACGGGACTAGCGGACCCTACGAGCAGTACTTC.

The genes are TRBV27 and TRBJ2-3; 7 bases align to TRBD1. V lost 2 bases and J lost 7; bases outside the gene matches: 12. The CDR3 has 16 residues. The V gene's germline CDR1 is MNHEY and CDR2 SMNVEV (reference sequence). This CDR3 is CASSLGARKTGNTQYF. CDR3 sequence (DNA): TGTGCCAGCAGTTTAGGCGCTAGAAAGACAGGGAATACGCAGTATTTT.

This chain uses TRBV14 with TRBJ2-5, with TRBD1 as a possible D gene (7 bases). The CDR3 spans 15 residues. The ends were cut back, 4 bases at V and 2 bases at J, with 14 bases in the middle. CDR1 is SGHDN and CDR2 is FVKESK in the germline V gene. In nucleotides, the CDR3 is TGTGCCAGCAGCCCCTACAGGGGACTTCAAGAGACCCAGTACTTC. Encoded protein: CASSPYRGLQETQYF. Based on the CDR3 plus reference TRBV14 and TRBJ2-5, the full variable domain is EAGVTQFPSHSVIEKGQTVTLRCDPISGHDNLYWYRRVMGKEIKFLLHFVKESKQDESGMPNNRFLAERTGGTYSTLKVQPAELEDSGVYFCASSPYRGLQETQYFGPGTRLLVL.

The J gene is TRBJ1-2, the V gene TRBV5-1; the D gene is possibly TRBD1 (6 bases). Germline assignment: CDR1 SGHRS and CDR2 YFSETQ. The CDR3 sequence is 17 residues long. V shed 0 bases and J shed 0 bases, with 15 bases lying between them. DNA for the CDR3: TGCGCCAGCAGCTTGGGGACAGAGACTAATACTAACTATGGCTACACCTTC. This translates into CASSLGTETNTNYGYTF.

There are many counts of this clone. The chain employs TRBV10-3 and TRBJ2-1, with TRBD2 matching over 10 bases. With 3 bases clipped from V and 9 bases from J, the junction kept 5 bases outside the gene matches. CDR1 and CDR2 (germline): ENHRY, SYGVKD. CDR3 size: 14 residues. The CDR3 reads CAISEGTSATEQFF. DNA for the CDR3: TGTGCCATCAGTGAAGGGACTAGCGCGACTGAGCAGTTCTTC.

In this sample, this clone turned up once. The chain uses TRBV19 and TRBJ1-1; D may be TRBD1 (5 bases). Germline V gene data show CDR1 as LNHDA and CDR2 as SQIVND (reference sequence). The CDR3 is 15 residues long. V shed 1 base and J shed 4 bases, with 13 bases lying between them. The CDR3 sequence is CASSIASGGITEAFF. CDR3 nucleotides: TGTGCCAGTAGTATAGCATCCGGGGGAATCACTGAAGCTTTCTTT.

The V gene is TRBV7-9, the J gene TRBJ2-3; 8 bases map to TRBD1. This CDR3 contains 15 residues. With V trimmed by 4 bases and J by 7 bases, 10 bases remained unmatched. The germline V gene has CDR1 SEHNR and CDR2 FQNEAQ (reference sequence). DNA of the CDR3: TGTGCCAGCAGCTCCGGGACAGGAACTTTGAATACGCAGTATTTT. Translation: CASSSGTGTLNTQYF.

The J gene is TRBJ1-2, the V gene TRBV28; D may be TRBD1 (6 bases). The CDR3 runs to 15 residues. The germline CDR1 and CDR2 sequences are MDHEN and SYDVKM. Trimming shortened V by 5 bases and J by 6 bases, and 19 bases separated the two germline ends. CDR3: CASSRPGHQANGYTF. The CDR3 nucleotides read TGTGCCAGCAGTAGACCGGGACACCAAGCAAATGGCTACACCTTC.

The genes are TRBV5-1 and TRBJ1-3, with D perhaps TRBD1 (6 bases). Per germline, CDR1 SGHRS and CDR2 YFSETQ. V was cut by 4 bases and J by 0 bases, with 11 bases left in between. There are 15 residues in the CDR3. The CDR3 sequence is CASSPGQNSGNTIYF. CDR3 DNA: TGCGCCAGCAGCCCCGGACAGAACTCTGGAAACACCATATATTTT.

The V gene is TRBV11-1, the J gene TRBJ2-3; a possible D gene is TRBD2 (5 bases). CDR1 SGHAT and CDR2 FQDESV come from the germline V gene (reference sequence). V shed 4 bases and J shed 8 bases, with 16 bases lying between them. CDR3 size: 14 residues. CDR3 amino acids: CASSYGLTGVTQYF. For the CDR3, the DNA is TGTGCCAGCAGCTACGGACTGACTGGAGTTACGCAGTATTTT. Looking up the rest from reference TRBV11-1 and TRBJ2-3 gives the full variable domain: EAEVAQSPRYKITEKSQAVAFWCDPISGHATLYWYRQILGQGPELLVQFQDESVVDDSQLPKDRFSAERLKGVDSTLKIQPAELGDSAMYLCASSYGLTGVTQYFGPGTRLTVL.

This chain uses TRBV6-4 with TRBJ1-2; 9 bases line up with TRBD1. Germline V CDR1 and CDR2: MRHNA, SNTAGT. The CDR3 covers 14 residues. The trim removed 6 bases at V and 4 bases at J, leaving 6 bases unmatched. DNA of the CDR3: TGTGCCAGCAGGGCCGACAGGGGGGTCTATGGCTACACCTTC. Encoded protein: CASRADRGVYGYTF.

The V gene is TRBV2, the J gene TRBJ1-5; TRBD1 matches 12 bases. This CDR3 is 16 amino acids long. The germline V gene has CDR1 SNHLY and CDR2 FYNNEI. With V trimmed by 5 bases and J by 3 bases, 5 bases remained unmatched. The CDR3, as DNA: TGTGCCAGCAGTATTTCGGGACAGGGGGCCAATCAGCCCCAGCATTTT. It is translated as CASSISGQGANQPQHF.

This chain joins TRBV3-1 (or the pseudogene TRBV3-2) and TRBJ1-2; possible D gene TRBD1, 6 bases. This CDR3 has 15 residues. Trimming shortened V by 0 bases and J by 6 bases, and 14 bases separated the two germline ends. The germline V gene has CDR1 LGHDT and CDR2 YNNKEL (reference sequence). CDR3 loop: CASSQDDRKVDGYTF. The CDR3 nucleotides read TGTGCCAGCAGCCAAGATGACAGGAAGGTAGATGGCTACACCTTC.

The CDR3 loop reads CASSPQAGVGYEQYF. The DNA for the CDR3 is TGTGCCAGCAGTCCCCAAGCGGGAGTTGGCTACGAGCAGTACTTC. The chain recombines TRBV28 with TRBJ2-7, with TRBD2 identical over 8 bases. Germline loops: CDR1 MDHEN, CDR2 SYDVKM. Trimming removed 5 bases from V and 3 bases from J; junction bases left unmatched: 9. The CDR3 is made up of 15 amino acids.